This TCR beta chain was sequenced in a study of OX40 agonist ivuxolimab in advanced cancers. Study-wide context: Patients treated during dose escalation were battling hepatocellular carcinoma, melanoma, renal cell or head and neck cancer. Three dose-escalation patients had partial responses: one with hepatocellular carcinoma and two with cutaneous melanoma. General observations from the study: Clonal expansion by week 6 occurred in CD4+ and CD8+ blood T cells (at 0.1 to 3.0 mg/kg).

Trimming stripped 4 bases from V and 6 bases from J, with 10 bases between. The CDR3 totals 13 residues. Germline CDR1 and CDR2: SGHTA and FQGNSA. Peripheral blood came from all dose cohorts at three timepoints. Details on this clone: Its antigen is as yet unknown.

The table came from immunoSEQ multiplex PCR; TCRdb's copy has only in-frame clones and leaves some out. This repertoire shows 80,000 to 100,000 clones, around 90% found once; its top ten account for 0.79%. The chain employs TRBV7-2 and TRBJ1-5; TRBD1 might be the D (5 bases). The sequence came from an adult with an advanced solid tumor such as melanoma, head and neck, liver or kidney cancer. Sequencing was performed on CD4+ or CD8+ T cells sorted from blood, taken in a trial of the OX40 agonist ivuxolimab. DNA for the CDR3: TGTGCCAGCAGCTCTGACAGCTTTCAGCCCCAGCATTTT. Translated, it gives CASSSDSFQPQHF.